The entry below gives a single T cell receptor (beta chain) sequence along with its context. This entry belongs to a study of OX40 agonist ivuxolimab in advanced cancers. Assay used: immunoSEQ multiplex PCR; TCRdb lists only in-frame clones, some missing. The sample contains 50,000 or so clones, about 86% of which appear only once. Sequencing was performed on CD4+ or CD8+ T cells sorted from blood, taken in a trial of the OX40 agonist ivuxolimab. The source of this sequence is an adult with an advanced solid tumor such as melanoma, head and neck, liver or kidney cancer.

This CDR3 reads CASSPQVPGSNQPQHF. Written as DNA, the CDR3 is TGTGCCAGTAGTCCACAGGTGCCCGGGAGCAATCAGCCCCAGCATTTT. This chain connects TRBV19 to TRBJ1-5; tentative D call: TRBD1 (5 bases). The CDR3 extends over 16 amino acids. V was trimmed by 5 bases and J by 1 base, leaving 15 bases between them. CDR1 is LNHDA and CDR2 is SQIVND in the germline V gene (reference sequence).